This entry lists 31 T cell receptor beta chains sequenced from one sample in a study of identical twins. TCRdb reanalysed the 5' RACE reads using MiXCR and keeps one entry per CDR3 protein. The table has around 450,000 distinct CDR3 sequences, approximately 15% seen once. These data were also filed under a second study, of yellow fever vaccine responses in identical twins.

The sequenced sample was CD4+ T cells sorted from blood. The origin of the receptors is a woman younger than 35 in good health.

The chain carries TRBV7-2 and TRBJ2-3; 9 bases line up with TRBD2. The junction had 3 bases not matched to a gene; V was cut back by 3 bases and J by 2 bases. The length of the CDR3 is 15 residues. Per germline, CDR1 SGHTA and CDR2 FQGNSA. The CDR3 spells CASSFSGGYTDTQYF. CDR3 DNA: TGTGCCAGCAGCTTTAGCGGGGGATACACAGATACGCAGTATTTT. The variable domain in full, completed from reference TRBV7-2 and TRBJ2-3, reads GAGVSQSPSNKVTEKGKDVELRCDPISGHTALYWYRQSLGQGLEFLIYFQGNSAPDKSGLPSDRFSAERTGGSVSTLTIQRTQQEDSAVYLCASSFSGGYTDTQYFGPGTRLTVL.

This clonotype was recorded a few times. The chain uses TRBV5-1 and TRBJ2-7; D unresolved. This CDR3 comprises 14 residues. Trimming stripped 4 bases from V and 0 bases from J, with 11 bases between. The V gene's germline CDR1 is SGHRS and CDR2 YFSETQ. The CDR3 loop reads CASSPGTNSYEQYF. CDR3 coding DNA: TGCGCCAGCAGCCCAGGCACGAACTCCTACGAGCAGTACTTC.

In this sample, this clonotype turned up a few times. This chain uses TRBV10-3 with TRBJ2-5; D unclear. Trimming cost V 6 bases and J 3 bases, with 17 bases left between them. This CDR3 spans 15 amino acids. Germline V lookup: CDR1 ENHRY, CDR2 SYGVKD. The CDR3 DNA reads as TGTGCCATCAGCTCCAGAGGACCCCCGGAAGAGACCCAGTACTTC. This gives the protein CAISSRGPPEETQYF.

The rearrangement links TRBV7-2 to TRBJ2-7, with 7 bases lining up with TRBD2. V was pared by 3 bases and J by 2 bases, with 10 bases of the junction left unmatched. The CDR3 contains 16 residues. The germline V gene encodes CDR1 SGHTA and CDR2 FQGNSA. The CDR3, as DNA: TGTGCCAGCAGCTTGACCGGGACTATAGGGGCCTACGAGCAGTACTTC. Translating gives CASSLTGTIGAYEQYF.

The chain links TRBV11-2 to TRBJ2-7; 8 bases line up with TRBD1. CDR3 length: 14 residues. Germline CDR1 SGHAT, CDR2 FQNNGV. V gave up 5 bases and J gave up 3 bases; unmatched junction bases: 6. CDR3 protein: CASSAGTGLYEQYF. The CDR3 region has the DNA TGTGCCAGCAGCGCCGGGACAGGCCTCTACGAGCAGTACTTC.

V and J are TRBV4-1 and TRBJ1-5, with D possibly matching TRBD1 (5 bases). The CDR3 spans 17 residues. V lost 4 bases, J lost 0 bases, and 16 bases lay in between. In germline, CDR1 is MGHRA, CDR2 YSYEKL. The CDR3 reads CASSPAEGLNSNQPQHF. DNA of the CDR3: TGCGCCAGCAGCCCCGCCGAGGGGCTAAATAGCAATCAGCCCCAGCATTTT.

This clonotype was observed a handful of times. The rearrangement uses TRBV28 and TRBJ2-1; D is unclear. The V end was cut by 3 bases, the J end by 0 bases, with 9 bases between. The germline gives CDR1 MDHEN, CDR2 SYDVKM. The CDR3 is made up of 15 amino acids. CDR3 in amino acids: CASSFRAVSYNEQFF. The DNA of the CDR3 is TGTGCCAGCAGTTTTAGGGCCGTCTCCTACAATGAGCAGTTCTTC.

The CDR3 here is CSVTGTLVYNEQFF. The DNA of the CDR3 is TGCAGCGTGACCGGGACACTTGTCTACAATGAGCAGTTCTTC. The rearrangement joins TRBV29-1 to TRBJ2-1, with a tentative D call TRBD1 (6 bases). CDR1 and CDR2 (germline): SQVTM, ANQGSEA. This CDR3 has 14 amino acids. V was trimmed by 6 bases and J by 3 bases, leaving 15 bases between them.

This clonotype has only a few counts. This chain joins TRBV6-6 and TRBJ2-7; D gene uncertain. There are 11 residues in the CDR3. V was shortened by 5 bases and J by 6 bases, with 8 bases between the two germline ends. Germline CDR1 is MNHNY and CDR2 is SVGAGI (reference sequence). The CDR3 sequence: CASSPPPEQYF. CDR3 bases: TGTGCCAGCAGTCCTCCCCCCGAGCAGTACTTC.

This chain joins TRBV20-1 and TRBJ2-3; 8 bases match TRBD2. Germline assignment: CDR1 DFQATT and CDR2 SNEGSKA (reference sequence). CDR3 size: 13 residues. Unmatched junction bases numbered 3, after V lost 6 bases and J lost 1 base. CDR3 residues: CSAEAGGTDTQYF. The CDR3 coding sequence is TGCAGTGCCGAAGCGGGGGGCACAGATACGCAGTATTTT.

This clonotype turned up a few times. The chain carries TRBV29-1 and TRBJ2-7, with 10 bases lining up with TRBD2. V gave up 7 bases and J gave up 2 bases; unmatched junction bases: 8. CDR1 is SQVTM and CDR2 is ANQGSEA in the germline V gene. This CDR3 has 14 residues. The chain's CDR3 is CSAALSGGTYEQYF. For the CDR3, the DNA is TGCAGCGCCGCACTTAGCGGGGGGACCTACGAGCAGTACTTC.

This clonotype was seen just once. The chain has TRBV18 and TRBJ2-7; D gene unclear. This CDR3 comprises 14 residues. Germline CDR1 reads KGHSH; CDR2 reads LQKENI. V gave up 0 bases and J gave up 6 bases, with 12 bases separating them. CDR3 sequence (DNA): TGTGCCAGCTCACCACCGGGCCCAAAGGGCGAGCAGTACTTC. Its protein is CASSPPGPKGEQYF.

This clonotype was detected a few times. This sequence joins TRBV10-3 and TRBJ2-7; maybe TRBD1 (5 bases). CDR3 size: 15 residues. CDR1 is ENHRY, CDR2 SYGVKD, per germline. The V end was cut by 5 bases, the J end by 7 bases, with 21 bases between. The CDR3 here is CAISNSAAGIGEQYF. In nucleotides, the CDR3 is TGTGCCATCAGTAACTCTGCGGCAGGGATCGGGGAGCAGTACTTC.

This clonotype has just a few counts. The gene calls are TRBV4-3 and TRBJ2-3, with unresolved D. The CDR3 runs 13 residues. The V gene lost 2 bases and the J gene lost 2 bases, with 5 bases spanning the gap. Germline V lookup: CDR1 LGHNA, CDR2 YSLEER. The CDR3 DNA reads TGCGCCAGCAGCCAATACACCACAGATACGCAGTATTTT. This sequence encodes CASSQYTTDTQYF.

This clonotype was observed many times. This sequence joins TRBV16 and TRBJ2-7; a possible D gene is TRBD2 (5 bases). The CDR3 sequence is 12 residues long. Trimming took 4 bases from V and 6 from J, leaving 10 bases between them. Per the germline V gene, CDR1 is KGHSY and CDR2 is FQNENV. In DNA, the CDR3 is TGTGCCAGCAGCCCGGGGTGGAGCGAGCAGTACTTC. It encodes CASSPGWSEQYF.

On this clonotype itself: The germline gene is not matched at one end of the junction; a read error may be the cause. The genes are TRBV7-7 and TRBJ2-3; D is unclear. This CDR3 has 13 residues. CDR1 and CDR2 from the germline V gene are SSHAT and FNYEAQ (reference sequence). The CDR3 loop is CASSLRVADTQYF. Written as DNA, the CDR3 is TGTGCTAGCAGCTTAAGGGTTGCAGATACGCAGTATTTT.

This chain uses TRBV6-2 or TRBV6-3 with TRBJ2-5; D possibly corresponds to TRBD1 (5 bases). The V gene lost 0 bases and the J gene lost 5 bases, with 10 bases spanning the gap. The CDR3 has 14 amino acids. The germline gives CDR1 MNHEY, CDR2 SVGEGT. In nucleotides, the CDR3 is TGTGCCAGCAGTTACTCTGGGGCCTTGGAGACCCAGTACTTC. This codes for CASSYSGALETQYF.

This chain's CDR3 is CASSLRRRTDTQYF. The CDR3 DNA follows: TGTGCCAGCAGCTTACGGAGACGCACAGATACGCAGTATTTT. The V gene is TRBV7-2, the J gene TRBJ2-3; D is undetermined. In germline, CDR1 is SGHTA, CDR2 FQGNSA. The CDR3 is 14 amino acids. V was shortened by 2 bases and J by 1 base, with 7 bases between the two germline ends.

This clonotype was picked up a small number of times. The chain carries TRBV2 and TRBJ2-3; no reliable D call. There are 15 residues in the CDR3. V dropped 4 bases and J dropped 4 bases, with 15 bases sitting between them. Germline CDR1 reads SNHLY; CDR2 reads FYNNEI. In DNA, the CDR3 is TGTGCCAGCAGTGTGATAGGGAAAGGCCCAGATACGCAGTATTTT. This translates into CASSVIGKGPDTQYF.

The chain couples TRBV10-3 to TRBJ2-3; 11 bases align to TRBD2. J gave up 5 bases and V 5 bases, and 3 bases lay outside the gene matches. The CDR3 totals 14 residues. Germline CDR1 is ENHRY and CDR2 is SYGVKD. The CDR3 spells CAISPTSGEDTQYF. CDR3 DNA sequence: TGTGCCATCAGTCCGACTAGCGGGGAAGATACGCAGTATTTT.

This clonotype occurred many times. The rearrangement uses TRBV5-1 and TRBJ2-5; perhaps TRBD1 as D (6 bases). The CDR3 spans 15 residues. Germline lookup yields CDR1 SGHRS and CDR2 YFSETQ. Trimming left V 0 bases short and J 2 bases short, with 11 bases between. The CDR3 nucleotides read TGCGCCAGCAGCTTGGGAGGGACAACTCAAGAGACCCAGTACTTC. This translates into CASSLGGTTQETQYF.

The V and J genes are TRBV3-1 and TRBJ2-1; 7 bases fit TRBD1. J lost 9 bases, V lost 6 bases, and 20 bases had no gene match. Looked up from germline, CDR1 is LGHDT and CDR2 is YNNKEL (reference sequence). The CDR3 has 17 amino acids. The CDR3 loop is CASRGVGQTVLPGEQFF. The DNA for the CDR3 is TGTGCCAGCAGGGGAGTGGGACAGACAGTCCTCCCAGGTGAGCAGTTCTTC.

This clonotype showed up just a few times. The chain recombines TRBV7-3 with TRBJ2-1; D may correspond to TRBD1 or TRBD2 (5 bases each). V gave up 11 bases and J gave up 2 bases, with 13 bases separating them. Per the germline V gene, CDR1 is SGHTA and CDR2 is FQGTGA. The CDR3 extends over 13 amino acids. The CDR3 spells CASGRSPYNEQFF. CDR3 DNA sequence: TGTGCCTCGGGGCGATCGCCCTACAATGAGCAGTTCTTC.

This clonotype was recorded a few times. The chain joins TRBV29-1 to TRBJ2-7; D is unclear. Deletions cut 2 bases from V and 2 bases from J, with 10 bases between. The germline CDR1 and CDR2 sequences are SQVTM and ANQGSEA. The CDR3 extends over 13 amino acids. The CDR3 reads CSVESPLTYEQYF. The CDR3 bases are TGCAGCGTTGAATCCCCACTTACCTACGAGCAGTACTTC.

V is TRBV7-3 and J is TRBJ1-1; 8 nucleotides align to TRBD1. The V gene's germline CDR1 is SGHTA and CDR2 FQGTGA. V lost 2 bases to trimming and J lost 4 bases; unmatched junction nucleotides: 3. The CDR3 covers 14 residues. CDR3: CASSLQGAVTEAFF. In DNA, the CDR3 is TGTGCCAGCAGCTTACAGGGGGCGGTCACTGAAGCTTTCTTT. Using reference TRBV7-3 and TRBJ1-1 for the parts outside the CDR3, the full variable domain is GAGVSQTPSNKVTEKGKYVELRCDPISGHTALYWYRQSLGQGPEFLIYFQGTGAADDSGLPNDRFFAVRPEGSVSTLKIQRTERGDSAVYLCASSLQGAVTEAFFGQGTRLTVV.

This clonotype was observed at least ten times. V and J are TRBV6-2 or TRBV6-3 and TRBJ1-1, with no clear D. Germline V lookup: CDR1 MNHEY, CDR2 SVGEGT. This CDR3 is built from 14 residues. With 4 bases removed from V and 1 base from J, the gap between germline ends came to 10 bases. CDR3 loop: CASSSRYGNTEAFF. CDR3 in DNA: TGTGCCAGCAGTTCAAGGTACGGGAACACTGAAGCTTTCTTT.

This clonotype was seen only once. The chain uses TRBV4-1 and TRBJ2-1; 7 bases match TRBD2. This CDR3 region has 18 residues. Looked up from germline, CDR1 is MGHRA and CDR2 is YSYEKL. Trimming at V came to 6 bases and at J to 9 bases, leaving 23 bases not matched to a gene. The CDR3 sequence is CASRPTVGWGRALPEQFF. In DNA form, the CDR3 reads TGCGCCAGCAGACCGACGGTCGGATGGGGGAGGGCGCTTCCTGAGCAGTTCTTC.

The chain has TRBV7-9 and TRBJ1-1; no firm D call. V shed 8 bases and J shed 4 bases, with 14 bases lying between them. Germline values: CDR1 SEHNR, CDR2 FQNEAQ (reference sequence). This CDR3 region has 13 residues. The DNA for the CDR3 is TGTGCCAGCTGTTTTGCCAGTGGCACTGAAGCTTTCTTT. This sequence encodes CASCFASGTEAFF.

The V gene is TRBV20-1, the J gene TRBJ2-2; 9 nucleotides line up with TRBD1. The CDR3 extends over 14 amino acids. CDR1 DFQATT and CDR2 SNEGSKA come from the germline V gene (reference sequence). The ends lost 5 bases at V and 4 bases at J; junction bases unmatched: 5. The CDR3 bases are TGCAGTGCTGGGGACAGGGTAACCACCGGGGAGCTGTTTTTT. It encodes CSAGDRVTTGELFF.

V gene TRBV4-3 combines with J gene TRBJ2-2; TRBD2 agrees at 7 bases. The length of the CDR3 is 19 residues. CDR1 is LGHNA, CDR2 YSLEER, per germline. V lost 4 bases to trimming and J lost 4 bases; unmatched junction nucleotides: 18. The CDR3 region has the DNA TGCGCCAGCAGCCCCCCTCCGGGGCGGGAGAGGAGTGGCACCGGGGAGCTGTTTTTT. Its translation: CASSPPPGRERSGTGELFF.

The sample holds a few counts of this clonotype. The chain is built from TRBV28 and TRBJ2-7; D uncertain. The germline V gene encodes CDR1 MDHEN and CDR2 SYDVKM. Deletions cut 3 bases from V and 2 bases from J, with 17 bases between. CDR3 length: 16 amino acids. The CDR3 loop is CASSFLASEGTYEQYF. The DNA for the CDR3 is TGTGCCAGCAGTTTTCTCGCCTCGGAAGGGACCTACGAGCAGTACTTC.